This TCR beta chain was recorded in a study of T-cell reconstitution after alpha-beta-depleted transplantation in children. General study points: A year post-transplant, T-cell counts and diversity derived mostly from newly produced T cells. Diversity of TCRbeta at day 60 was high in some patients, arising from surviving recipient T cells and thymic progenitors. After transplant, at about two months, alpha-beta T cells were reportedly derived from several hundred expanded graft clones.

Unique molecular identifiers tagged the TCRbeta library. TCRdb itself ran the PCR reads through MiXCR, one entry per CDR3 protein. The repertoire holds almost 500,000 distinct CDR3 sequences, with 8% to 11% as singletons. Per germline, CDR1 DFQATT and CDR2 SNEGSKA (reference sequence). Trimming removed 0 bases from V and 2 bases from J; junction bases left unmatched: 9. CDR3 length: 16 amino acids. This clonotype was found a few times. Its antigen is undetermined. This clonotype originated in a child aged 2-15 years with inherited bone marrow failure, due to receive a stem cell transplant. This chain uses TRBV20-1 with TRBJ2-7; 8 bases are shared with TRBD2. Sequences were derived from PBMCs, sampled before TCRalphabeta/CD19-depleted stem cell transplant. This CDR3 is CSAREASGWLTYEQYF. As DNA, the CDR3 is TGCAGTGCTAGAGAAGCTAGCGGGTGGCTGACCTACGAGCAGTACTTC.